The source of this T cell receptor beta chain is a study of metastatic and nonmetastatic thyroid tumors. This clone was detected many times. TCRdb used MiXCR to call clones anew from the PCR reads. The sample lists about 59,000 clones, around 15% occurring once. No patient had received any treatment before thyroid surgery. The V and J ends lost 5 bases and 0 bases, in that order; junction bases with no gene match: 4. Germline V gives CDR1 SGHVS, CDR2 FNYEAQ. This CDR3 has 15 amino acids. The origin of this receptor is a male donor with papillary thyroid cancer or a benign thyroid nodule (not recorded which). Some clones in this sample may be carry-over from other donors' samples. V gene TRBV7-6 combines with J gene TRBJ1-1, with 9 nucleotides matching TRBD1. The source material was blood. CDR3 nucleotide sequence: TGTGCCAGCAGCGCGGGACAGGGAATGAACACTGAAGCTTTCTTT. Translated, it gives CASSAGQGMNTEAFF. The entire variable domain, with the rest obtained from reference TRBV7-6 and TRBJ1-1, is as follows: GAGVSQSPRYKVTKRGQDVALRCDPISGHVSLYWYRQALGQGPEFLTYFNYEAQQDKSGLPNDRFSAERPEGSISTLTIQRTEQRDSAMYRCASSAGQGMNTEAFFGQGTRLTVV.